This is a list of T cell receptor beta chains from one sample in a study of T cells after yellow fever vaccination. TCRdb used MiXCR to reprocess the 5' RACE reads, holding one entry per CDR3 protein. The table lists 25,000 to 35,000 distinct CDR3 sequences, 5.5% to 8% of them singletons, with 20% to 30% in the top ten. The source was PBMCs, either bulk or a sorted T-cell subset (CD4+, CD8+, memory, or dextramer-sorted; not recorded which), collected on the day of the yellow fever booster vaccination. The receptors were sampled from a young man who received the YFV17D yellow fever vaccine. CDR3s leave out the opening cysteine and the closing phenylalanine or tryptophan. Fields, in order: CDR3 protein, clone size, V gene. Clone size is not always given. Where it is, it says once, few, many or a class for expanded clones.

CDR3aa: ATSPPLGTGDTGELF
abundance: many
v_gene: TRBV15

CDR3aa: ASSTYPFGQY
abundance: many
v_gene: TRBV27

CDR3aa: ASSFLAGQETQY
abundance: many
v_gene: TRBV7-2

CDR3aa: ASPYEQY
abundance: many
v_gene: TRBV25-1

CDR3aa: AWRMGSPLH
abundance: few
v_gene: TRBV30

CDR3aa: AWRATGIGTDTQY
abundance: few
v_gene: TRBV30

CDR3aa: ASSADSGTARYGYT
abundance: -
v_gene: TRBV7-9

CDR3aa: ASSFLAGGEQF
abundance: many
v_gene: TRBV7-9

CDR3aa: ATAASGRFLF
abundance: medium-sized
v_gene: TRBV24-1

CDR3aa: SALDRFVGTDTQY
abundance: many
v_gene: TRBV20-1

CDR3aa: ASSEETQY
abundance: -
v_gene: TRBV7-9

CDR3aa: ASSLGGSPLH
abundance: few
v_gene: TRBV7-2

CDR3aa: ASTQTGSATEAF
abundance: many
v_gene: TRBV7-9

CDR3aa: ASSAGLAANIQY
abundance: many
v_gene: TRBV9

CDR3aa: SARDGDRVNNEQF
abundance: many
v_gene: TRBV20-1

CDR3aa: ASNPGGSGYEQY
abundance: large
v_gene: TRBV28

CDR3aa: SARQRGLAKNIQY
abundance: -
v_gene: TRBV20-1

CDR3aa: ASSLGPQDNNEQF
abundance: few
v_gene: TRBV28

CDR3aa: ASSRIPGYNEQF
abundance: many
v_gene: TRBV11-2

CDR3aa: ASSPPGQGSKNIQY
abundance: many
v_gene: TRBV9

CDR3aa: ATSSRDRIDQETQY
abundance: many
v_gene: TRBV15

CDR3aa: ASSLGDGWTQY
abundance: few
v_gene: TRBV5-1

CDR3aa: ASSYSGAEASYNEQF
abundance: many
v_gene: TRBV6-5

CDR3aa: ASSFGSAPGELF
abundance: few
v_gene: TRBV7-3

CDR3aa: ASSPAQGTNEQY
abundance: many
v_gene: TRBV5-1